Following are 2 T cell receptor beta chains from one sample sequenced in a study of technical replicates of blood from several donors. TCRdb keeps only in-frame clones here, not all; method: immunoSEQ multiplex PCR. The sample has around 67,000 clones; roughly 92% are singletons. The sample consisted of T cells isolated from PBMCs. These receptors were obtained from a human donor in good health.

CDR3 bases: TGTGCCAGCAGGACCCAGGATGAGCAGTTCTTC. It encodes CASRTQDEQFF. The chain uses TRBV6-5 and TRBJ2-1, with no clear D. The CDR3 covers 11 residues. Germline V gene sequence: CDR1 MNHEY, CDR2 SVGAGI. The V and J ends lost 6 bases and 8 bases respectively, with 8 bases between them.

In DNA, the CDR3 is TGTGCCAGCGGGCCCGGACAGGGCACTGAAGCTTTCTTT. This gives the protein CASGPGQGTEAFF. This chain connects TRBV7-3 to TRBJ1-1; TRBD1 aligns across 8 bases. Germline loops: CDR1 SGHTA, CDR2 FQGTGA. The CDR3 has 13 amino acids. With V trimmed by 8 bases and J by 4 bases, 6 bases remained unmatched.